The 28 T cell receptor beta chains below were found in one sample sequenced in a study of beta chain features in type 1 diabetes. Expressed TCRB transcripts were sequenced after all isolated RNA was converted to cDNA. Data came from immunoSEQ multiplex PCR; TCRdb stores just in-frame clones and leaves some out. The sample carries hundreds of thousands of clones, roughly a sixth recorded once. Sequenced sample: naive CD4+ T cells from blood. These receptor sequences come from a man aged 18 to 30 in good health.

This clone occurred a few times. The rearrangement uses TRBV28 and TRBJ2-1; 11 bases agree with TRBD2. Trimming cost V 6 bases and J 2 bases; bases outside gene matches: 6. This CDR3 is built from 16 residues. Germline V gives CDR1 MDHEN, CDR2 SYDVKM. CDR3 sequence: CASRSRGLAAYNEQFF. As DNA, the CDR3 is TGTGCCAGCAGGTCGCGGGGACTAGCGGCCTACAATGAGCAGTTCTTC. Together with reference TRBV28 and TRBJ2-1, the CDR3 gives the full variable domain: DVKVTQSSRYLVKRTGEKVFLECVQDMDHENMFWYRQDPGLGLRLIYFSYDVKMKEKGDIPEGYSVSREKKERFSLILESASTNQTSMYLCASRSRGLAAYNEQFFGPGTRLTVL.

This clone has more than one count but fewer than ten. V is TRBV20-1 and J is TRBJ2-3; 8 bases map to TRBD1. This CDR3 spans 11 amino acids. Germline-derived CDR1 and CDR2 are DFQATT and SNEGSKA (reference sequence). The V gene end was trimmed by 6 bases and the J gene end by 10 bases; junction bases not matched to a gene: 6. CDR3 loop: CSARTGWAQYF. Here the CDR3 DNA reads TGCAGTGCAAGGACAGGGTGGGCGCAGTATTTT.

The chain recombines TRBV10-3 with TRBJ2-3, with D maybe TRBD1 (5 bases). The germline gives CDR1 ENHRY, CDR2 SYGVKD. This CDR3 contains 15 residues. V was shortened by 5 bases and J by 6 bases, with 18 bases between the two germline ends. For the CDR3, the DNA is TGTGCCATCAGTCTCCTAGGGCAGGGCGGCGATACGCAGTATTTT. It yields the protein CAISLLGQGGDTQYF.

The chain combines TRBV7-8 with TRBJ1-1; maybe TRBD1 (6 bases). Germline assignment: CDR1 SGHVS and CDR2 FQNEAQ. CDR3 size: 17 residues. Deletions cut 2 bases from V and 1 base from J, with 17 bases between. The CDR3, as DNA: TGTGCCAGCAGCTTAAGACCATACCGGGACAAGAACACTGAAGCTTTCTTT. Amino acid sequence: CASSLRPYRDKNTEAFF.

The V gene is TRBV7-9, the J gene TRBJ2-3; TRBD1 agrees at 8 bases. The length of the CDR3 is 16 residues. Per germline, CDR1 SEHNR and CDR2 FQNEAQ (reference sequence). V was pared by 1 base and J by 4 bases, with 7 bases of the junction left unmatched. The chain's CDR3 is CASSLGRQGRADTQYF. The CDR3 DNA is TGTGCCAGCAGCTTAGGCCGACAGGGGCGGGCAGATACGCAGTATTTT.

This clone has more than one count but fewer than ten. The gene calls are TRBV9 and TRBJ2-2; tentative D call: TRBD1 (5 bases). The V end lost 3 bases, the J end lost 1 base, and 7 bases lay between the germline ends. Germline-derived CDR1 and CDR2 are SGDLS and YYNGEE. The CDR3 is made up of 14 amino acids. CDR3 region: CASSGGWNTGELFF. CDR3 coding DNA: TGTGCCAGCAGCGGGGGCTGGAACACCGGGGAGCTGTTTTTT.

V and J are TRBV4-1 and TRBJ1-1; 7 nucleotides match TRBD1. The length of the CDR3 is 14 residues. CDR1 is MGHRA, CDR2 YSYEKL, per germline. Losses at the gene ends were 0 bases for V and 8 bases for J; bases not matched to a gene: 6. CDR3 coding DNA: TGCGCCAGCAGCCAAGAGGGACAGCGAGGGGAAGCTTTCTTT. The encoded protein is CASSQEGQRGEAFF.

This CDR3 reads CASSLFRGEVQYF. The CDR3 DNA reads as TGTGCCAGCAGTTTATTTAGAGGGGAGGTGCAGTACTTC. The chain uses TRBV27 and TRBJ2-7; possible D gene TRBD2, 6 bases. Germline CDR1 reads MNHEY; CDR2 reads SMNVEV (reference sequence). The ends were cut back, 1 base at V and 9 bases at J, with 13 bases in the middle. This CDR3 spans 13 amino acids.

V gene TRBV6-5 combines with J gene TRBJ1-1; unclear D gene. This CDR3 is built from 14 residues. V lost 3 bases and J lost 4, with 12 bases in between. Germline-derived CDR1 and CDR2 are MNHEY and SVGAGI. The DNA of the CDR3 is TGTGCCAGCAGTTATGCCGGTATGGGCACTGAAGCTTTCTTT. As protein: CASSYAGMGTEAFF.

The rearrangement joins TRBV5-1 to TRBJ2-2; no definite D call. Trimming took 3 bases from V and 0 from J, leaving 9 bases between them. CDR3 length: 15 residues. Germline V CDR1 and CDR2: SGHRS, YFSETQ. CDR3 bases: TGCGCCAGCAGCTGGCCGGACGCGAACACCGGGGAGCTGTTTTTT. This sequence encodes CASSWPDANTGELFF.

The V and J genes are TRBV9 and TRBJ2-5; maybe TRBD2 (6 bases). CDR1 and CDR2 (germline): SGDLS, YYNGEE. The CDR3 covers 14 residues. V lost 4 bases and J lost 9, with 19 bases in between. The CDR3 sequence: CASSPRPSGEAQYF. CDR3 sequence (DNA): TGTGCCAGCAGCCCGAGACCTTCCGGGGAGGCCCAGTACTTC.

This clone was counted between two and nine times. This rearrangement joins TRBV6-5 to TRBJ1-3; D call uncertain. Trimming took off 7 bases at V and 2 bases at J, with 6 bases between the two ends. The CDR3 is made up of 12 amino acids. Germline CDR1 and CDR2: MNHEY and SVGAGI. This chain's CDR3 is CASINTGNTIYF. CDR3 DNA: TGTGCCAGCATCAATACTGGAAACACCATATATTTT.

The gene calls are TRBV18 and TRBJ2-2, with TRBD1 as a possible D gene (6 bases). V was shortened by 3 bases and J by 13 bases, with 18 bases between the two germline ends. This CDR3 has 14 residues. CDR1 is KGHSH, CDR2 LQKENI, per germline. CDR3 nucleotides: TGTGCCAGCTCACCGACCCTACAGGGATTGATGCTGTTTTTT. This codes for CASSPTLQGLMLFF.

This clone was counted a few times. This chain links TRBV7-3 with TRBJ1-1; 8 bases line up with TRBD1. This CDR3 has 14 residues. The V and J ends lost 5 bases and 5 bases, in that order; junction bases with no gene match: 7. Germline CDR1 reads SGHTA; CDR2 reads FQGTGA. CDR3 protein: CASSTRQGRTEAFF. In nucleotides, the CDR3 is TGTGCCAGCAGCACACGACAGGGGAGGACTGAAGCTTTCTTT.

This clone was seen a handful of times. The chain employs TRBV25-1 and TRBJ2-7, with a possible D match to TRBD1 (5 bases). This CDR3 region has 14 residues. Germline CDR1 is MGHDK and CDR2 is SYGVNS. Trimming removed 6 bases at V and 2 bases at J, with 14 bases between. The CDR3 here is CASRTATATYEQYF. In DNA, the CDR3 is TGTGCCAGCAGGACAGCGACTGCAACCTACGAGCAGTACTTC.

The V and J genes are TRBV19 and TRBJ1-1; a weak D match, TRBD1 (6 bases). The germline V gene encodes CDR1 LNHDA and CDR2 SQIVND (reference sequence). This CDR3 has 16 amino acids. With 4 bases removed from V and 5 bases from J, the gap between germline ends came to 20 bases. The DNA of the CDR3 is TGTGCCAGTAGTACATTCCGAAGGGGGGCTTGGACTGAAGCTTTCTTT. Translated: CASSTFRRGAWTEAFF.

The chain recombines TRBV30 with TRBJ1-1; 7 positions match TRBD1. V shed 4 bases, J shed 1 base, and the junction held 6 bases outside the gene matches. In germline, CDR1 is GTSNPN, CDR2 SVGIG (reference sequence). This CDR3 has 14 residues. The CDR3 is CAWNRGPKNTEAFF. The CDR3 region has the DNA TGTGCCTGGAACAGGGGACCCAAGAACACTGAAGCTTTCTTT.

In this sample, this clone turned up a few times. The DNA for the CDR3 is TGTGCCAGCAGTGCGGGACTAGCCGTTAGCACAGATACGCAGTATTTT. The encoded protein is CASSAGLAVSTDTQYF. The chain has TRBV25-1 and TRBJ2-3; 9 bases match TRBD2. With V trimmed by 4 bases and J by 0 bases, 5 bases remained unmatched. Germline CDR1 and CDR2: MGHDK and SYGVNS. CDR3 length: 16 amino acids.

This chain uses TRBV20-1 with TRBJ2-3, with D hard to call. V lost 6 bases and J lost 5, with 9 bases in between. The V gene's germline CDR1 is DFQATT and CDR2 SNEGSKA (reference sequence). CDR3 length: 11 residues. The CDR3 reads CSARHRDTQYF. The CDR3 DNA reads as TGCAGTGCGAGACACAGAGATACGCAGTATTTT.

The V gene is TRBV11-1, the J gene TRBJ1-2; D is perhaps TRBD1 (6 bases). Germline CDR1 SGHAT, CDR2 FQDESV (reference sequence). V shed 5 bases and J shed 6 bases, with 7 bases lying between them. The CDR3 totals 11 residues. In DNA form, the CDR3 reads TGTGCCAGCAGCAGGACAGATGGCTACACCTTC. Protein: CASSRTDGYTF.

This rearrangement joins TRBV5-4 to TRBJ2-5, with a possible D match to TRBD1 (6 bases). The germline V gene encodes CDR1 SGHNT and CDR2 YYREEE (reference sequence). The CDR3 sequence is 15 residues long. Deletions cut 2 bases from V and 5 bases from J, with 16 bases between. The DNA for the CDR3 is TGTGCCAGCAGCTTAGGGGGAGTGGGGATGGAGACCCAGTACTTC. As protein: CASSLGGVGMETQYF. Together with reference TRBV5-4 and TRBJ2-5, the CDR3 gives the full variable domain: ETGVTQSPTHLIKTRGQQVTLRCSSQSGHNTVSWYQQALGQGPQFIFQYYREEENGRGNFPPRFSGLQFPNYSSELNVNALELDDSALYLCASSLGGVGMETQYFGPGTRLLVL.

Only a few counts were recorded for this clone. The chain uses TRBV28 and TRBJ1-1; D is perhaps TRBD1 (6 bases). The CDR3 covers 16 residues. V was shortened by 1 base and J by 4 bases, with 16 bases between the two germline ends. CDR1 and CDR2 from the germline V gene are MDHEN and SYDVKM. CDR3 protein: CASSLLAGAGSTEAFF. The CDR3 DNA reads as TGTGCCAGCAGTTTATTGGCAGGGGCCGGGTCCACTGAAGCTTTCTTT.

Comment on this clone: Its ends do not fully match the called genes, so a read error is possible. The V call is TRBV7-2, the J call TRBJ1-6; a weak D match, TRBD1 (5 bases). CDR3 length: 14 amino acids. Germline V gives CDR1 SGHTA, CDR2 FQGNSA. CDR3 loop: CASSLGDPWSPLHF. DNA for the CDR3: TGTGCCAGCAGTTTAGGGGACCCTTGGTCACCCCTCCACTTT.

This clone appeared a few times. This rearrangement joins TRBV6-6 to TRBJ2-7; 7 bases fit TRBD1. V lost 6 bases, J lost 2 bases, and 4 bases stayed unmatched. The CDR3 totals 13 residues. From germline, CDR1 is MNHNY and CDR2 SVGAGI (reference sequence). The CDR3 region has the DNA TGTGCCAGCAGATCCGGACAGGCCTACGAGCAGTACTTC. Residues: CASRSGQAYEQYF.

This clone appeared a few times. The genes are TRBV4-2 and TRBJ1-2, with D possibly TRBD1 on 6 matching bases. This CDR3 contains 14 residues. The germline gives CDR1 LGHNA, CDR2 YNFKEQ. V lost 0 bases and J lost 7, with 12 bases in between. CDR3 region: CASSQDDRIAGYTF. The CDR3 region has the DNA TGTGCCAGCAGCCAAGATGACAGGATCGCTGGCTACACCTTC.

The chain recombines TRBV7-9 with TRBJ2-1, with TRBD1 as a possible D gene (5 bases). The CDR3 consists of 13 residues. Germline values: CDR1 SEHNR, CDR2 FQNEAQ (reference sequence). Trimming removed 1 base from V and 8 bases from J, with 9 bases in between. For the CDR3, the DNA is TGTGCCAGCAGCTTAGGGTGGACACATGAGCAGTTCTTC. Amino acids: CASSLGWTHEQFF.

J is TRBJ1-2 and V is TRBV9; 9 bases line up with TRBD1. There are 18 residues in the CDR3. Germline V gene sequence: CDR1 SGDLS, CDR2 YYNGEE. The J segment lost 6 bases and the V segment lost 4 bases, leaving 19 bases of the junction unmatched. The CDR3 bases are TGTGCCAGCAGCCTGGGATTATCCGGGGACAGGGACTGGGATGGCTACACCTTC. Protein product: CASSLGLSGDRDWDGYTF.

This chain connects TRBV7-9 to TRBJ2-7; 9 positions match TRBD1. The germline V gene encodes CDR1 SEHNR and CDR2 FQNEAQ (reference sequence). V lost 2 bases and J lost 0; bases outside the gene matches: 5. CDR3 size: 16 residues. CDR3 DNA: TGTGCCAGCAGCTTATTGCTGGACAGGGGCTCCTACGAGCAGTACTTC. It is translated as CASSLLLDRGSYEQYF. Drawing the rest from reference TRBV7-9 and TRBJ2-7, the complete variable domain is DTGVSQNPRHKITKRGQNVTFRCDPISEHNRLYWYRQTLGQGPEFLTYFQNEAQLEKSRLLSDRFSAERPKGSFSTLEIQRTEQGDSAMYLCASSLLLDRGSYEQYFGPGTRLTVT.